This entry is about one T cell receptor beta chain. Its specificity is not known. This record belongs to a study of cytomegalovirus exposure and HLA in healthy donors. The assay was immunoSEQ multiplex PCR, and TCRdb's table has in-frame clones only and misses some. In the table there are fewer than 150,000 clones, approximately 84% of which are singletons. Findings of the study overall: Subsequent analysis showed first-cohort TCR clusters tending to co-occur in more than 90 validation repertoires. For cytomegalovirus status, the classifier reportedly gave diagnoses with high specificity and sensitivity. Many donors carried some public TCRs, although rarity characterized most TCR sequences.

The origin of this receptor is a man aged 25-45 years in good health and CMV-seropositive. Source material: PBMCs.

The CDR3 here is CASSTGGLNYEQYF. The CDR3 coding sequence is TGTGCCAGTAGTACCGGGGGGCTCAACTACGAGCAGTACTTC. The chain recombines TRBV19 with TRBJ2-7; tentatively, D is TRBD2 (7 bases). Trimming left V 4 bases short and J 3 bases short, with 13 bases between. Germline lookup yields CDR1 LNHDA and CDR2 SQIVND (reference sequence). This CDR3 is 14 amino acids long.